This TCR beta chain was recorded in a study of blood T cell repertoires in COVID-19. At the level of the study: The United States, Italy and Spain were the sources of the acute and convalescent COVID-19 samples. Nucleic acid was either cDNA or gDNA, and it came from T cells, B-cell-depleted T cells, or PBMCs.

Trimming took 5 bases from V and 0 from J; bases not matched to a gene: 22. This CDR3 is built from 21 residues. Germline CDR1 reads SGHVS; CDR2 reads FQNEAQ. Original processing methods: Counts of nucleated cells, estimated from reference gene primer amplification, were obtained. Using immunoSEQ multiplex PCR, the repertoire was profiled, and TCRdb retains in-frame clones only, with some absent. The D gene and trimming were derived from the DNA, and the V and J assignments and clone size from that table. The sample yields 250,000 or so clones, approximately 83% seen once. This chain links TRBV7-8 with TRBJ1-5, with TRBD1 identical over 7 bases. Sequencing input: peripheral blood. The sequence was obtained from a man younger than 40 who had recovered from COVID-19. The CDR3 reads CASSVQTGRFTHLYSNQPQHF. The CDR3, as DNA: TGTGCCAGCAGCGTTCAGACAGGGAGGTTTACCCACCTATATAGCAATCAGCCCCAGCATTTT. Complete variable domain (other parts from reference TRBV7-8 and TRBJ1-5): GAGVSQSPRYKVAKRGQDVALRCDPISGHVSLFWYQQALGQGPEFLTYFQNEAQLDKSGLPSDRFFAERPEGSVSTLKIQRTQQEDSAVYLCASSVQTGRFTHLYSNQPQHFGDGTRLSIL.